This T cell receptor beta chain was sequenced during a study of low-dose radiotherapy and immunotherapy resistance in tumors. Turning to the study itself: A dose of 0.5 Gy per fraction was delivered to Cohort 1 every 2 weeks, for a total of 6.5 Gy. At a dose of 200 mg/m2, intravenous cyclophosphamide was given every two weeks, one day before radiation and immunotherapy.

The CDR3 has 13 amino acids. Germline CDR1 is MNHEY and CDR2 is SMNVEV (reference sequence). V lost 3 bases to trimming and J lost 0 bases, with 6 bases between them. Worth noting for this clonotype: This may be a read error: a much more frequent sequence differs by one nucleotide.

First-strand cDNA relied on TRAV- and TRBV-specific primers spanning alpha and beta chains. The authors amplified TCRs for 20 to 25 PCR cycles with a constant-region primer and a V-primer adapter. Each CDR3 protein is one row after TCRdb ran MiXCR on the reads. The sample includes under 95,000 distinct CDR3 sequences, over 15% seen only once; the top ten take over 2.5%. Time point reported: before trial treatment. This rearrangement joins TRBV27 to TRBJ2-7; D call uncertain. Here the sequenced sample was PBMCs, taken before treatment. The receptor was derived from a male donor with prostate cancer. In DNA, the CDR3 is TGTGCCAGCAGTTTTGGCTACTCCTACGAGCAGTACTTC. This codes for CASSFGYSYEQYF.